This T cell receptor (beta chain) was identified in a study of regulatory T cells in long-lasting Graves disease. The study's findings and limits: TCR diversity was lower in persistent than newly diagnosed Graves' disease.

Germline loops: CDR1 MNHNS, CDR2 SASEGT. CDR3 length: 18 amino acids. Trimming took off 8 bases at V and 4 bases at J, with 29 bases between the two ends. Time point here: newly diagnosed GD, antithyroid drugs for less than 3 months. PBMC-extracted RNA yielded the TCR library. Concerning this clonotype: As yet, its antigen is unknown.

With iRepertoire HTBI primers and Arm-PCR of CDR3 regions, TCR beta libraries were built. TCRdb processed the multiplex PCR reads anew with MiXCR; each CDR3 protein has one entry. The sample contains approximately 400,000 distinct CDR3 sequences, 14% to 15% of which appear only once. These data were also reused for a study on T cells in Graves' hyperthyroidism and ophthalmopathy. That source adds: Graves' hyperthyroidism was deemed stable absent ophthalmopathy progression within 18 months. Researchers found most expanded thyroid clonotypes above 0.001 in blood as well. Stable hyperthyroidism was told apart from ophthalmopathy by a model built on 13 V-J features.

This receptor was obtained from a woman between 40 and 55 years old with Graves disease. The chain couples TRBV6-1 to TRBJ1-1, with a weak D call TRBD1 (6 bases). This specimen consisted of peripheral blood mononuclear cells (PBMCs), obtained at new diagnosis, from a patient treated with antithyroid drugs. CDR3 DNA sequence: TGTGCCAGCTTCTTAAGGGCGGGAGGGGGGCCGACGGGCACTGAAGCTTTCTTT. Its protein product is CASFLRAGGGPTGTEAFF.